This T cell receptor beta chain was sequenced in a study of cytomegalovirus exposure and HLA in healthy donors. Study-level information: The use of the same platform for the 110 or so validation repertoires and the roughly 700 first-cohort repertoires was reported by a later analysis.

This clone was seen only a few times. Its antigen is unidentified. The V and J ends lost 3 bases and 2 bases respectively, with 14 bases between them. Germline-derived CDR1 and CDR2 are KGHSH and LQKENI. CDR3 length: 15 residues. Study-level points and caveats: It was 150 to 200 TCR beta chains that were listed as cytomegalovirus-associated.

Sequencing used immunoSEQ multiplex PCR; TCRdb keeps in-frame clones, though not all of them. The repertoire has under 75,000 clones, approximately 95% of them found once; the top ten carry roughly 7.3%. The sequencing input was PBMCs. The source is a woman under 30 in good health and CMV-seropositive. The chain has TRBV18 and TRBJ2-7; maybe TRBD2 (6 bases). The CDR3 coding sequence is TGTGCCAGCTCACCGCTCGGGACTGAGACCTACGAGCAGTACTTC. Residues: CASSPLGTETYEQYF.